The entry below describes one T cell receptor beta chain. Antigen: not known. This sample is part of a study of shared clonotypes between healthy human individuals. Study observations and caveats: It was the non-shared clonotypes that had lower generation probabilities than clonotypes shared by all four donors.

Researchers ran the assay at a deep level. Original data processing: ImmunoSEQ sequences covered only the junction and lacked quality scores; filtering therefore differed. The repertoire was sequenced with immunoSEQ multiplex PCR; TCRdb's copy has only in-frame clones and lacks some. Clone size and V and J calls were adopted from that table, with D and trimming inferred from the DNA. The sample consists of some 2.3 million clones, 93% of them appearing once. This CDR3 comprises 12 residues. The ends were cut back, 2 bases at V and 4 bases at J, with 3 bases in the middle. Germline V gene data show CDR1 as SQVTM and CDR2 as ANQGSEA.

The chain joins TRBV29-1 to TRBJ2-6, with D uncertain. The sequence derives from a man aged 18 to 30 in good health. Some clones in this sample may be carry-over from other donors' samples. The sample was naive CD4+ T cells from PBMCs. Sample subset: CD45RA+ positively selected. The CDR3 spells CSVEKGANVLTF. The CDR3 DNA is TGCAGCGTTGAAAAGGGGGCCAACGTCCTGACTTTC.